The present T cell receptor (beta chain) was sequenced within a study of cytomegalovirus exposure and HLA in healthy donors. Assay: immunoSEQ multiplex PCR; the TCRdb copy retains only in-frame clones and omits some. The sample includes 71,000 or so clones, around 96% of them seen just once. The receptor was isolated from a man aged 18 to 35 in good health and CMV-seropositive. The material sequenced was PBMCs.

CDR3 amino acids: CASSTYRDSYEQYF. Written as DNA, the CDR3 is TGTGCCAGCAGCACGTACAGGGACTCCTACGAGCAGTACTTC. The chain recombines TRBV7-8 with TRBJ2-7, with TRBD1 as a possible D gene (6 bases). V was pared by 5 bases and J by 0 bases, with 11 bases between. Germline V gene sequence: CDR1 SGHVS, CDR2 FQNEAQ. This CDR3 comprises 14 residues.